The 17 T cell receptor beta chains below come from one sample, sequenced in a study of blood T cell repertoires in COVID-19. Libraries were prepared by immunoSEQ multiplex PCR; TCRdb keeps only in-frame clonotypes and omits some of them. The sample contains 45,000 to 50,000 clones, around four fifths of which appear only once. Sequencing was done on a sample of peripheral blood. The receptors were sampled from an older man with acute or convalescent COVID-19.

There are a few counts of this clone. This chain links TRBV14 with TRBJ1-1; TRBD1 might be the D (5 bases). The CDR3 loop spans 14 amino acids. Per germline, CDR1 SGHDN and CDR2 FVKESK. Deletions cut 1 base from V and 8 bases from J, with 14 bases between. The CDR3 loop is CASSQGVVGPEAFF. In nucleotides, the CDR3 is TGTGCCAGCAGCCAAGGGGTGGTGGGGCCCGAAGCTTTCTTT.

V gene TRBV6-5 combines with J gene TRBJ1-1; D gene uncertain. This CDR3 has 14 residues. Germline CDR1 reads MNHEY; CDR2 reads SVGAGI. Trimming shortened V by 8 bases and J by 2 bases, and 15 bases separated the two germline ends. CDR3 coding DNA: TGTGCCAGCGGTATTCGAGGGAGCAACACTGAAGCTTTCTTT. Protein sequence: CASGIRGSNTEAFF.

This clone was seen a single time. This chain joins TRBV3-1 (or the pseudogene TRBV3-2) and TRBJ2-3, with 13 nucleotides matching TRBD2. The CDR3 totals 16 residues. J lost 1 base, V lost 4 bases, and 2 bases had no gene match. Germline V gene sequence: CDR1 LGHDT, CDR2 YNNKEL (reference sequence). The chain's CDR3 is CASSLGLAGGTDTQYF. In DNA, the CDR3 is TGTGCCAGCAGCCTCGGACTAGCGGGGGGCACAGATACGCAGTATTTT.

This sequence joins TRBV5-5 and TRBJ2-3; a possible D gene is TRBD1 (5 bases). CDR1 SGHKS and CDR2 YYEKEE come from the germline V gene (reference sequence). The CDR3 covers 15 residues. V lost 10 bases, J lost 3 bases, and 21 bases lay in between. The DNA for the CDR3 is TGTGCCGCCTCGCCCAGCAGGGCTAGGACAGATACGCAGTATTTT. Translating gives CAASPSRARTDTQYF.

This chain connects TRBV6-5 to TRBJ1-5; D is uncertain. V lost 4 bases and J 0 bases, leaving 13 bases between the germline ends. Per germline, CDR1 MNHEY and CDR2 SVGAGI. This CDR3 has 16 residues. The chain's CDR3 is CASSSRGGYSNQPQHF. The CDR3, as DNA: TGTGCCAGCAGTTCTCGGGGAGGCTATAGCAATCAGCCCCAGCATTTT.

This clone showed up just a few times. V usage is TRBV12-3 or TRBV12-4 and J usage is TRBJ1-3, with unresolved D. CDR3 length equals 12 residues. V was pared by 3 bases and J by 4 bases, with 4 bases between. This CDR3 reads CASSFGGNTIYF. In nucleotides, the CDR3 is TGTGCCAGCAGTTTCGGGGGAAACACCATATATTTT.

The rearrangement uses TRBV6-6 and TRBJ1-2, with unresolved D. CDR3 length equals 12 residues. Germline V gene sequence: CDR1 MNHNY, CDR2 SVGAGI (reference sequence). With 5 bases removed from V and 6 bases from J, the gap between germline ends came to 10 bases. CDR3 sequence (DNA): TGTGCCAGCAGTCCCCAGGAAAATGGCTACACCTTC. As protein: CASSPQENGYTF.

The chain joins TRBV19 to TRBJ2-1, with 11 positions matching TRBD2. Germline V gives CDR1 LNHDA, CDR2 SQIVND (reference sequence). V gave up 5 bases and J gave up 4 bases; unmatched junction bases: 4. The CDR3 consists of 15 residues. The CDR3 region is CASSLSGGAYNEQFF. CDR3 bases: TGTGCCAGTAGTCTTAGCGGGGGGGCTTACAATGAGCAGTTCTTC.

This clone was seen a handful of times. The chain links TRBV4-1 to TRBJ2-7, with 8 bases lining up with TRBD1. Germline V gene data show CDR1 as MGHRA and CDR2 as YSYEKL. Trimming took 0 bases from V and 6 from J; bases not matched to a gene: 7. There are 15 residues in the CDR3. CDR3 in amino acids: CASSQEETGVIEQYF. The DNA for the CDR3 is TGCGCCAGCAGCCAAGAGGAGACAGGGGTAATCGAGCAGTACTTC.

The chain couples TRBV19 to TRBJ2-7, with a possible D match to TRBD2 (5 bases). Germline CDR1 is LNHDA and CDR2 is SQIVND (reference sequence). V was trimmed by 1 base and J by 5 bases, leaving 12 bases between them. This CDR3 has 14 residues. The CDR3: CASSIATGFHEQYF. Here the CDR3 DNA reads TGTGCCAGTAGTATAGCAACGGGATTCCACGAGCAGTACTTC.

The J gene is TRBJ1-1, the V gene TRBV5-5; D ambiguous. The germline V gene encodes CDR1 SGHKS and CDR2 YYEKEE (reference sequence). With 0 bases removed from V and 3 bases from J, the gap between germline ends came to 12 bases. The length of the CDR3 is 15 residues. CDR3 bases: TGTGCCAGCAGCTTGGATTGGGGAGAGGACACTGAAGCTTTCTTT. This encodes CASSLDWGEDTEAFF.

J is TRBJ1-6 and V is TRBV18; TRBD1 aligns across 9 bases. CDR1 and CDR2 (germline): KGHSH, LQKENI. This CDR3 has 16 residues. V was clipped by 3 bases and J by 10 bases; unmatched bases: 10. CDR3 in amino acids: CASSPNEPGQGSPLHF. The CDR3 DNA sequence: TGTGCCAGCTCACCGAATGAGCCGGGACAGGGATCACCCCTCCACTTT.

The chain employs TRBV30 and TRBJ2-3; TRBD2 matches at 9 bases. The germline V gene encodes CDR1 GTSNPN and CDR2 SVGIG (reference sequence). The CDR3 sequence is 16 residues long. Trimming took 6 bases from V and 0 from J; bases not matched to a gene: 10. In nucleotides, the CDR3 is TGTGCCTGTGAAGACCTAGCGGGGTCTAGCACAGATACGCAGTATTTT. Protein: CACEDLAGSSTDTQYF. The complete variable domain, with remaining parts taken from reference TRBV30 and TRBJ2-3, reads SQTIHQWPATLVQPVGSPLSLECTVEGTSNPNLYWYRQAAGRGLQLLFYSVGIGQISSEVPQNLSASRPQDRQFILSSKKLLLSDSGFYLCACEDLAGSSTDTQYFGPGTRLTVL.

This clone was seen only once. The chain employs TRBV27 and TRBJ1-5, with D unclear. V gave up 0 bases and J gave up 1 base, with 7 bases separating them. Germline lookup yields CDR1 MNHEY and CDR2 SMNVEV (reference sequence). The CDR3 consists of 15 residues. The chain's CDR3 is CASSLSYRSNQPQHF. CDR3 bases: TGTGCCAGCAGTTTATCGTACAGAAGCAATCAGCCCCAGCATTTT.

J is TRBJ2-1 and V is TRBV9; D gene uncertain. CDR1 is SGDLS and CDR2 is YYNGEE in the germline V gene. This CDR3 has 13 amino acids. The V end was cut by 0 bases, the J end by 9 bases, with 10 bases between. CDR3 bases: TGTGCCAGCAGCGTAGGAGCGAGAGGTGAGCAGTTCTTC. It yields the protein CASSVGARGEQFF.

V is TRBV30 and J is TRBJ1-2; no reliable D call. V lost 3 bases and J 8 bases, leaving 16 bases between the germline ends. CDR3 length: 13 residues. The V gene's germline CDR1 is GTSNPN and CDR2 SVGIG (reference sequence). The CDR3 nucleotides read TGTGCCTGGAGGCCCTCGGACTTCGAGGGCTACACCTTC. This translates into CAWRPSDFEGYTF.

The chain combines TRBV28 with TRBJ2-7; a possible D gene is TRBD1 (6 bases). The CDR3 length is 15 residues. The germline CDR1 and CDR2 sequences are MDHEN and SYDVKM. Trimming took 5 bases from V and 4 from J, leaving 18 bases between them. The CDR3: CASSPNSGTLYEQYF. CDR3 nucleotides: TGTGCCAGCAGTCCAAACTCCGGGACACTTTACGAGCAGTACTTC.